These T cell receptor beta chains were read from a single sample in a study of blood T cells in healthy people across ages. TCRdb re-analysed the 5' RACE reads in MiXCR, keeping a single row per CDR3 protein. The sample records hundreds of thousands of distinct CDR3 sequences, about 27% being singletons. Another study also made use of these data, one on T cells of mothers and their children.

What was sequenced was blood. These receptors came from a boy younger than 10 in good health. Each CDR3 is given with its conserved first and last residue. A D gene is named only where the DNA matches it firmly. Clone size is stated in some rows and not others, as once, few, many or a class when expanded.

>few|NA|TRBV7-2|TRBJ1-2
CASRGGTGIDYGYTF
TGTGCCAGCCGGGGTGGGACGGGTATTGACTATGGCTACACCTTC
>NA|NA|TRBV7-6|TRBJ1-2
CAAGSGALGYTF
TGTGCCGCCGGGTCGGGGGCCCTTGGCTACACCTTC
>NA|TRBD1|TRBV20-1|TRBJ2-7
CSARDGTAAGGEQYF
TGCAGTGCTAGAGACGGGACAGCCGCTGGAGGCGAGCAGTACTTC
>few|TRBD1|TRBV4-1|TRBJ2-2
CASSRTQGADTGELFF
TGCGCCAGCAGCCGAACCCAGGGGGCTGACACCGGGGAGCTGTTTTTT
>NA|NA|TRBV28|TRBJ2-7
CASSFTTGTEQYF
TGTGCCAGCAGTTTTACCACAGGCACTGAGCAGTACTTC
>NA|NA|TRBV5-6|TRBJ2-5
CASRARNQETQYF
TGTGCCAGCAGGGCACGGAACCAAGAGACCCAGTACTTC
>once|NA|TRBV10-3|TRBJ2-7
CASMGSGRTSGEQYF
TGTGCCTCAATGGGGTCCGGCAGGACTTCAGGCGAGCAGTACTTC
>NA|NA|TRBV7-8|TRBJ1-4
CASSRDIEKLFF
TGTGCCAGCAGCCGGGACATCGAAAAACTGTTTTTT
>NA|NA|TRBV7-9|TRBJ1-2
CASSPLGASDYGYTF
TGTGCCAGCAGCCCCTTGGGGGCATCAGACTATGGCTACACCTTC
>NA|NA|TRBV27|TRBJ1-5
CASSLSKGGHQPQHF
TGTGCCAGCAGTTTATCCAAGGGTGGCCATCAGCCCCAGCATTTT
>NA|NA|TRBV25-1|TRBJ2-3
CASWYTDTQYF
TGTGCCAGCTGGTACACAGATACGCAGTATTTT
>few|TRBD1|TRBV20-1|TRBJ2-5
CSARRQGVGETQYF
TGCAGTGCTAGGCGACAGGGGGTAGGGGAGACCCAGTACTTC
>NA|NA|TRBV29-1|TRBJ1-1
CSPKGLSGAYTEAFF
TGCAGCCCAAAGGGCCTGTCTGGAGCGTACACTGAAGCTTTCTTT
>NA|NA|TRBV29-1|TRBJ1-2
CSVVGERYDYGYTF
TGCAGCGTTGTGGGGGAGCGTTATGACTATGGCTACACCTTC
>NA|NA|TRBV6-5|TRBJ2-4
CASSYKGLWTKNIQYF
TGTGCCAGCAGTTACAAGGGGCTATGGACCAAAAACATTCAGTACTTC
>few|NA|TRBV20-1|TRBJ1-5
CSACLGRQPQHF
TGCAGTGCCTGCTTGGGGCGTCAGCCCCAGCATTTT
>NA|NA|TRBV7-9|TRBJ1-3
CASSLVTAGNTIYF
TGTGCCAGCAGCTTAGTCACGGCTGGAAACACCATATATTTT
>NA|NA|TRBV3-1|TRBJ2-2
CASSQDWSVGELFF
TGTGCCAGCAGCCAAGATTGGTCCGTCGGGGAGCTGTTTTTT
>few|NA|TRBV20-1|TRBJ2-4
CSTSLDGLKNIQYF
TGCAGTACTAGTTTGGACGGACTCAAAAACATTCAGTACTTC
>NA|NA|TRBV3-1|TRBJ1-1
CASSPDGRGRNTEAFF
TGTGCCAGCAGCCCCGACGGGCGAGGGAGGAACACTGAAGCTTTCTTT
>few|TRBD2|TRBV7-9|TRBJ2-5
CASSFGRLAVNYQETQYF
TGTGCCAGCAGCTTTGGGAGACTAGCGGTTAATTACCAAGAGACCCAGTACTTC
>NA|NA|TRBV29-1|TRBJ2-7
CSVEGRVYHPAYEQYF
TGCAGCGTTGAGGGCAGGGTGTACCACCCAGCGTACGAGCAGTACTTC
>few|NA|TRBV5-1|TRBJ1-1
CASSPDRPGDTEAFF
TGCGCCAGCAGCCCGGACCGCCCCGGGGACACTGAAGCTTTCTTT
>few|NA|TRBV2|TRBJ2-6
CASRQEIISGANVLTF
TGTGCCAGCAGGCAGGAGATTATCTCTGGGGCCAACGTCCTGACTTTC
>NA|NA|TRBV2|TRBJ2-1
CASRRLPMGSYNEQFF
TGTGCCAGTAGGCGACTCCCGATGGGGTCCTACAATGAGCAGTTCTTC
>NA|NA|TRBV10-3|TRBJ2-5
CAISFDRQETQYF
TGTGCCATCAGTTTCGACCGACAAGAGACCCAGTACTTC
>NA|NA|TRBV11-1|TRBJ2-1
CASSLVRRGLVTPSHRYNEQFF
TGTGCCAGCAGCTTAGTGAGAAGGGGGTTGGTGACTCCGAGTCACCGTTACAATGAGCAGTTCTTC
>NA|NA|TRBV6-1|TRBJ2-2
CASSVRGLQYATGELFF
TGTGCCAGCAGCGTACGGGGACTCCAATACGCCACCGGGGAGCTGTTTTTT
>NA|NA|TRBV5-5|TRBJ2-3
CASSVTDRRTDTQYF
TGTGCCAGCAGCGTCACGGACAGACGCACAGATACGCAGTATTTT